This T cell receptor beta chain was observed in a study of shared clonotypes between healthy human individuals. Donors, healthy HIV-negative adults, lacked recent acute infections or vaccinations. Clones were read by immunoSEQ multiplex PCR, and TCRdb kept only the in-frame ones, dropping some. The repertoire holds some 530,000 clones, with approximately 80% as singletons. The germline V gene encodes CDR1 SGHTA and CDR2 FQGNSA. The length of the CDR3 is 15 residues. V was shortened by 6 bases and J by 0 bases, with 15 bases between the two germline ends. This clone has a handful of counts. The source of this sequence is a woman in her forties in good health. Some clones in this sample may be carry-over from other donors' samples. The chain couples TRBV7-2 to TRBJ2-7, with D perhaps TRBD2 (5 bases). The material sequenced was PBMCs. The CDR3 DNA follows: TGTGCCAGCAGTCGCAGACGGGGAAGCTCCTACGAGCAGTACTTC. As protein: CASSRRRGSSYEQYF.